This entry concerns a single T cell receptor (beta chain). Described treatment: randomized to nivolumab then ipilimumab (arm A) or the reverse (arm B). No patient had prior DNA-damaging chemotherapy. Sorted cells were live CD3+CD8+, lacking CD19 and CD56, from PBMCs. The data were taken from a study of sequential checkpoint blockade in melanoma. Study information: After both sequences, patients received maintenance nivolumab.

TCRdb keeps only in-frame clones here, not all; method: immunoSEQ multiplex PCR. This table has 15,000 to 20,000 clones, about 92% appearing once. Germline values: CDR1 MNHEY, CDR2 SMNVEV (reference sequence). Trimming took off 6 bases at V and 5 bases at J, with 17 bases between the two ends. The CDR3 is 14 residues long. The specimen was CD8+ T cells sorted from blood (inferred from file names), collected from a patient given nivolumab and ipilimumab in sequence. The chain is built from TRBV27 and TRBJ2-7, with D perhaps matching TRBD1 (6 bases). The origin of this receptor is a human donor with melanoma. CDR3: CASSPGTRGHEQYF. Here the CDR3 DNA reads TGTGCCAGCAGCCCCGGGACAAGGGGCCACGAGCAGTACTTC.